The 22 T cell receptor beta chains presented below share a single source sample, sequenced in a study of cytomegalovirus exposure and HLA in healthy donors. With 60 Vbeta and 13 Jbeta primers, the PCR was carried out. TCRdb's table, derived via immunoSEQ multiplex PCR, lists solely in-frame clones and lacks some. The sample includes about 130,000 clones, about 70% of them seen just once. Sequencing was performed on PBMCs. These receptors were obtained from a male donor in good health and CMV-seronegative.

This clone is a singleton in its sample. This chain uses TRBV30 with TRBJ2-7; D remains unclear. The germline CDR1 and CDR2 sequences are GTSNPN and SVGIG (reference sequence). V was pared by 0 bases and J by 6 bases, with 9 bases between. The CDR3 spans 12 residues. CDR3 loop: CAWSVRVREQYF. The CDR3 DNA sequence: TGTGCCTGGAGTGTACGAGTCCGCGAGCAGTACTTC.

The V call is TRBV29-1, the J call TRBJ1-3; 7 bases align to TRBD1. Germline CDR1 and CDR2: SQVTM and ANQGSEA. The ends lost 4 bases at V and 2 bases at J; junction bases unmatched: 5. The CDR3 is made up of 14 amino acids. The CDR3 sequence is CSVAFQGAGNTIYF. The CDR3 nucleotides read TGCAGCGTTGCCTTTCAGGGGGCTGGAAACACCATATATTTT. The full variable domain, rest sourced from reference TRBV29-1 and TRBJ1-3, is SAVISQKPSRDICQRGTSLTIQCQVDSQVTMMFWYRQQPGQSLTLIATANQGSEATYESGFVIDKFPISRPNLTFSTLTVSNMSPEDSSIYLCSVAFQGAGNTIYFGEGSWLTVV.

The V and J genes are TRBV7-9 and TRBJ2-2, with 7 bases matching TRBD2. The length of the CDR3 is 16 residues. Germline loops: CDR1 SEHNR, CDR2 FQNEAQ (reference sequence). Trimming removed 2 bases from V and 0 bases from J; junction bases left unmatched: 3. CDR3 sequence: CASSLWRETNTGELFF. DNA of the CDR3: TGTGCCAGCAGCTTATGGCGGGAGACGAACACCGGGGAGCTGTTTTTT. Complete variable domain (other parts from reference TRBV7-9 and TRBJ2-2): DTGVSQNPRHKITKRGQNVTFRCDPISEHNRLYWYRQTLGQGPEFLTYFQNEAQLEKSRLLSDRFSAERPKGSFSTLEIQRTEQGDSAMYLCASSLWRETNTGELFFGEGSRLTVL.

This chain links TRBV5-1 with TRBJ2-2; 8 nucleotides align to TRBD1. V was pared by 3 bases and J by 4 bases, with 5 bases of the junction left unmatched. The CDR3 totals 15 residues. The germline V gene has CDR1 SGHRS and CDR2 YFSETQ. This CDR3 is CASSWTGSGTGELFF. The CDR3, as DNA: TGCGCCAGCAGCTGGACAGGGTCCGGCACCGGGGAGCTGTTTTTT.

This chain joins TRBV28 and TRBJ2-7; 9 positions agree with TRBD2. V shed 1 base, J shed 2 bases, and the junction held 3 bases outside the gene matches. This CDR3 has 15 residues. The germline V gene encodes CDR1 MDHEN and CDR2 SYDVKM. For the CDR3, the DNA is TGTGCCAGCAGTTTATATAGCGGGGGAACCTACGAGCAGTACTTC. As protein: CASSLYSGGTYEQYF.

The chain uses TRBV15 and TRBJ2-3, with D unclear. Per germline, CDR1 LNHNV and CDR2 YYDKDF (reference sequence). Trimming pared 0 bases from V and 2 bases from J, leaving 6 bases between. CDR3 length: 14 amino acids. The chain's CDR3 is CATSRDLNTDTQYF. CDR3 DNA sequence: TGTGCCACCAGCAGAGACTTAAACACAGATACGCAGTATTTT.

This chain connects TRBV19 to TRBJ2-7; D perhaps matches TRBD2 (5 bases). Germline loops: CDR1 LNHDA, CDR2 SQIVND (reference sequence). Trimming removed 2 bases at V and 5 bases at J, with 13 bases between. The length of the CDR3 is 14 residues. The CDR3 here is CASSIFSTRDEQYF. The DNA for the CDR3 is TGTGCCAGTAGTATATTTAGTACGAGGGACGAGCAGTACTTC.

This clone was detected a few times. The chain couples TRBV28 to TRBJ2-4; D gene ambiguous. From germline, CDR1 is MDHEN and CDR2 SYDVKM. Trimming removed 4 bases from V and 0 bases from J, with 10 bases in between. This CDR3 contains 15 residues. CDR3 protein: CASSSPTLAKNIQYF. CDR3 in DNA: TGTGCCAGCAGTTCCCCGACATTAGCCAAAAACATTCAGTACTTC.

The gene calls are TRBV7-9 and TRBJ1-6; no clear D. The CDR3 loop spans 14 amino acids. Germline V gives CDR1 SEHNR, CDR2 FQNEAQ (reference sequence). Trimming left V 6 bases short and J 8 bases short, with 14 bases between. The CDR3 loop reads CASSPTRRDSPLHF. In DNA, the CDR3 is TGTGCCAGCAGTCCGACCCGACGGGATTCACCCCTCCACTTT.

The chain carries TRBV5-5 and TRBJ1-5; possible D gene TRBD1, 5 bases. Germline V CDR1 and CDR2: SGHKS, YYEKEE (reference sequence). The CDR3 spans 15 residues. V lost 3 bases and J 4 bases, leaving 14 bases between the germline ends. The CDR3 spells CASSSGRGGNQPQHF. DNA for the CDR3: TGTGCCAGCAGCTCAGGGCGGGGGGGGAATCAGCCCCAGCATTTT.

This sequence joins TRBV6-7 and TRBJ2-7, with 11 bases lining up with TRBD2. TRBV6-7 is identified as an open reading frame with a role that is uncertain. J was trimmed by 3 bases and V by 3 bases; bases with no gene match: 16. This CDR3 comprises 19 residues. DNA of the CDR3: TGTGCCAGCAGTTATATAAGGACTAGCGGGTTTTCGGGAATCTACGAGCAGTACTTC. It codes for CASSYIRTSGFSGIYEQYF.

This chain links TRBV5-4 with TRBJ2-5, with a weak D call TRBD2 (6 bases). Per the germline V gene, CDR1 is SGHNT and CDR2 is YYREEE (reference sequence). CDR3 length equals 14 residues. The V end was cut by 1 base, the J end by 0 bases, with 7 bases between. Here the CDR3 reads CASSLRRDQETQYF. The CDR3 nucleotides read TGTGCCAGCAGCTTGCGGAGGGACCAAGAGACCCAGTACTTC.

As concerns this clone: At one boundary the junction diverges from the germline segment, which might be a read error. This rearrangement joins TRBV4-3 to TRBJ2-2; 7 positions match TRBD2. Per germline, CDR1 LGHNA and CDR2 YSLEER. There are 16 residues in the CDR3. CDR3 residues: CVSSPTGLSGAGELFF. In DNA, the CDR3 is TGCGTCAGCAGCCCAACGGGACTCAGCGGGGCCGGGGAGCTGTTTTTT.

This rearrangement joins TRBV6-5 to TRBJ1-4; D not resolved. CDR1 and CDR2 (germline): MNHEY, SVGAGI. Trimming stripped 6 bases from V and 8 bases from J, with 19 bases between. This CDR3 has 15 residues. The CDR3, as DNA: TGTGCCAGCAGCCGACGGGAGCCCCGGAAAGAAAAACTGTTTTTT. Its translation is CASSRREPRKEKLFF.

This clone was counted a few times. V gene TRBV4-3 combines with J gene TRBJ2-7, with D possibly TRBD2 on 6 matching bases. V was clipped by 4 bases and J by 3 bases, with 16 bases between them. The CDR3 is 15 residues long. Germline assignment: CDR1 LGHNA and CDR2 YSLEER. DNA for the CDR3: TGCGCCAGCAGCCCCTTAGCGGACCCGAGCTACGAGCAGTACTTC. This gives the protein CASSPLADPSYEQYF.

V usage is TRBV7-2 and J usage is TRBJ2-2; 8 bases map to TRBD2. CDR1 and CDR2 from the germline V gene are SGHTA and FQGNSA. J lost 7 bases, V lost 5 bases, and 9 bases had no gene match. There are 15 residues in the CDR3. This chain's CDR3 is CASSPTTSVGGELFF. The CDR3 DNA follows: TGTGCCAGCAGCCCAACGACTAGCGTGGGCGGGGAGCTGTTTTTT. Supplemented by reference TRBV7-2 and TRBJ2-2, the full variable domain reads GAGVSQSPSNKVTEKGKDVELRCDPISGHTALYWYRQSLGQGLEFLIYFQGNSAPDKSGLPSDRFSAERTGGSVSTLTIQRTQQEDSAVYLCASSPTTSVGGELFFGEGSRLTVL.

This clone was observed a few times. The V call is TRBV9, the J call TRBJ2-3; TRBD1 agrees at 8 bases. The CDR3 spans 15 residues. Trimming took 4 bases from V and 4 from J; bases not matched to a gene: 8. Germline CDR1 and CDR2: SGDLS and YYNGEE. CDR3: CASSSQGAYADTQYF. Written as DNA, the CDR3 is TGTGCCAGCAGCTCCCAGGGGGCATATGCAGATACGCAGTATTTT.

Concerning this clone: One end of the junction varies from germline; a read error may be responsible. The V gene is TRBV29-1, the J gene TRBJ2-1; no reliable D call. Germline V gene sequence: CDR1 SQVTM, CDR2 ANQGSEA. The CDR3 loop spans 10 amino acids. Written as DNA, the CDR3 is TGCAGCGTTGAAAACAATGAGCGGTTCTTC. Residues: CSVENNERFF.

This clone came up a few times. Additional DNA sequences in this sample encode the identical CDR3. The genes are TRBV9 and TRBJ2-3, with D perhaps matching TRBD2 (6 bases). Germline CDR1 is SGDLS and CDR2 is YYNGEE. This CDR3 spans 14 amino acids. The V and J ends lost 2 bases and 2 bases respectively, with 9 bases between them. CDR3 in amino acids: CASSVGGSTDTQYF. The DNA for the CDR3 is TGTGCCAGCAGCGTCGGGGGTTCCACAGATACGCAGTATTTT.

The gene calls are TRBV7-6 and TRBJ2-5; 7 bases align to TRBD2. J was trimmed by 5 bases and V by 5 bases; bases with no gene match: 11. CDR3 size: 15 residues. CDR1 and CDR2 from the germline V gene are SGHVS and FNYEAQ. The CDR3 DNA reads as TGTGCCAGCAGCCAATGGGGTGGGGGGGTCGAGACCCAGTACTTC. Translating gives CASSQWGGGVETQYF.

The J gene is TRBJ2-7, the V gene TRBV6-5; 9 bases are shared with TRBD1. V lost 7 bases and J lost 5; bases outside the gene matches: 12. The CDR3 length is 15 residues. Per the germline V gene, CDR1 is MNHEY and CDR2 is SVGAGI. In nucleotides, the CDR3 is TGTGCCAGCACACACGCCGGGACAGGGAGCCACGAGCAGTACTTC. Encoded protein: CASTHAGTGSHEQYF.

The chain employs TRBV7-2 and TRBJ1-5; TRBD1 aligns across 8 bases. Germline V CDR1 and CDR2: SGHTA, FQGNSA. V was pared by 5 bases and J by 9 bases, with 12 bases of the junction left unmatched. The CDR3 spans 15 residues. This CDR3 is CASSPSAQGVWPQHF. CDR3 coding DNA: TGTGCCAGCAGCCCGTCGGCACAGGGGGTTTGGCCCCAGCATTTT.